This entry describes one TCR beta chain. Its specificity is not known. CD8+ and CD4+ blood T cells underwent TCR beta sequencing. This specimen comes from a study of CD8 T cells in Susac syndrome. Points from the study as a whole: As the study acknowledged, the number of individuals in its TCR sequencing and HLA analysis was relatively small. Susac-specific public clones found in total CD8+ repertoires numbered some 17, and those in CD8+ TEMRA repertoires numbered about 5.

RNA amounts of about 0.5 to 1 ug underwent reverse transcription with random hexamers. Multiplex immunoSEQ PCR targeted 54 Vbeta and 13 Jbeta TCR beta segments. TCRdb processed the immunoSEQ multiplex PCR reads anew with MiXCR; each CDR3 protein has one entry. The table has about 130,000 distinct CDR3 sequences, just under 95% seen once; the top ten hold under 0.2%. The specimen sequenced was CD8+ T cells from PBMCs. The origin of this receptor is a human donor with Susac syndrome.

CDR3: CASSPGIQGHWDGNTIYF. The CDR3 DNA sequence: TGTGCCAGCTCACCGGGGATCCAGGGACACTGGGACGGAAACACCATATATTTT. This sequence joins TRBV18 and TRBJ1-3; D is perhaps TRBD1 (6 bases). Per the germline V gene, CDR1 is KGHSH and CDR2 is LQKENI. This CDR3 region has 18 residues. V was clipped by 3 bases and J by 4 bases, with 22 bases between them.